A single sample is the source of the 28 T cell receptor beta chains below, sequenced in a study of CD4 T cells in relation to SARS-CoV-2 and coronaviruses. Their cognate antigens are unknown. Before the COVID-19 pandemic, during about 2011-2019, CD4+ T cells were taken from unexposed donors. CD4+ T cells were isolated from the cells after roughly 11 days of culture. The data were produced by immunoSEQ multiplex PCR, yet TCRdb's version contains in-frame clones alone and is incomplete. This table holds 20,000 to 30,000 clones, roughly 76% found once. The sequenced sample was CD4+ T cells from PBMCs, cultured in vitro. Receptor source: a human donor in good health.

The chain's CDR3 is CASSSPAGEGYGYTF. In DNA form, the CDR3 reads TGTGCCAGCAGTTCCCCGGCAGGGGAAGGCTATGGCTACACCTTC. V is TRBV28 and J is TRBJ1-2; a weak D match, TRBD1 (6 bases). CDR1 and CDR2 from the germline V gene are MDHEN and SYDVKM. Trimming removed 4 bases at V and 4 bases at J, with 16 bases between. CDR3 length: 15 residues.

This clone was seen only a few times. The CDR3 DNA is TGTGCCAGCAGTACTAGACAGGGGGCGCTGGAAACGAAGACCCAGTACTTC. Translated: CASSTRQGALETKTQYF. V usage is TRBV27 and J usage is TRBJ2-5, with 10 bases matching TRBD1. From germline, CDR1 is MNHEY and CDR2 SMNVEV (reference sequence). V dropped 5 bases and J dropped 6; count of bases not matched to a gene: 15. This CDR3 is built from 17 residues.

The chain employs TRBV11-2 and TRBJ1-2, with no clear D. The CDR3 consists of 12 residues. The V end was cut by 5 bases, the J end by 2 bases, with 6 bases between. Germline V gene lookup returns CDR1 SGHAT and CDR2 FQNNGV. The CDR3 nucleotides read TGTGCCAGCAGCCTGAGGAACTATGGCTACACCTTC. Its translation is CASSLRNYGYTF.

This chain connects TRBV5-8 to TRBJ2-5, with TRBD2 matching 8 bases. The junction had 7 bases not matched to a gene; V was cut back by 6 bases and J by 6 bases. Per germline, CDR1 SGHTS and CDR2 YDEGEE. The CDR3 sequence is 13 residues long. The CDR3 coding sequence is TGTGCCAGCAAGGCGGCGGGGGGTAAGACCCAGTACTTC. Encoded protein: CASKAAGGKTQYF.

The V gene is TRBV3-1 (or the pseudogene TRBV3-2), the J gene TRBJ2-5; D unclear. The germline V and J ends were trimmed by 1 base and 4 bases, with 10 bases remaining between them. The germline V gene encodes CDR1 LGHDT and CDR2 YNNKEL (reference sequence). The CDR3 covers 14 residues. CDR3 in DNA: TGTGCCAGCAGCCAAGTGCCCAGCTCAGAGACCCAGTACTTC. Protein sequence: CASSQVPSSETQYF.

V is TRBV7-9 and J is TRBJ1-1, with D unresolved. The CDR3 covers 14 residues. The germline V gene has CDR1 SEHNR and CDR2 FQNEAQ (reference sequence). Trimming shortened V by 4 bases and J by 8 bases, and 17 bases separated the two germline ends. CDR3 nucleotides: TGTGCCAGCAGCTCCCCGACCCCCTCTCGGGAAGCTTTCTTT. As protein: CASSSPTPSREAFF. Combining the CDR3 with reference TRBV7-9 and TRBJ1-1 gives the whole variable domain DTGVSQNPRHKITKRGQNVTFRCDPISEHNRLYWYRQTLGQGPEFLTYFQNEAQLEKSRLLSDRFSAERPKGSFSTLEIQRTEQGDSAMYLCASSSPTPSREAFFGQGTRLTVV.

The chain recombines TRBV3-1 (or the pseudogene TRBV3-2) with TRBJ1-6; unclear D gene. This CDR3 comprises 13 residues. V lost 2 bases and J lost 4, with 3 bases in between. Germline V gene lookup returns CDR1 LGHDT and CDR2 YNNKEL (reference sequence). CDR3 DNA sequence: TGTGCCAGCAGCCAACGTTATAATTCACCCCTCCACTTT. Its protein is CASSQRYNSPLHF.

The CDR3 here is CASRAGTGSLWANVLTF. The CDR3 DNA reads TGTGCCAGCAGGGCCGGGACAGGGAGCCTCTGGGCCAACGTCCTGACTTTC. The chain is built from TRBV7-2 and TRBJ2-6; 9 nucleotides match TRBD1. The CDR3 length is 17 residues. Germline-derived CDR1 and CDR2 are SGHTA and FQGNSA. The V and J ends lost 6 bases and 5 bases, in that order; junction bases with no gene match: 11.

The V call is TRBV2, the J call TRBJ1-1; the D is unclear. The V and J ends lost 4 bases and 4 bases respectively, with 4 bases between them. Germline V CDR1 and CDR2: SNHLY, FYNNEI. This CDR3 has 11 residues. The CDR3 loop is CASSVTTEAFF. CDR3 sequence (DNA): TGTGCCAGCAGTGTCACCACTGAAGCTTTCTTT.

J is TRBJ2-2 and V is TRBV21-1; the tabulated D call, TRBD1, remains unverified against the DNA. TRBV21-1 is termed a pseudogene. This CDR3 comprises 15 residues. CDR3 sequence: CASSKGRGYTGELFF. The CDR3 nucleotides read TGTGCCAGCAGCAAAGGAAGGGGGTACACCGGGGAGCTGTTTTTT.

This clone came up once. V is TRBV6-5 and J is TRBJ2-7; 11 bases fit TRBD2. The CDR3 sequence is 15 residues long. Germline V gene data show CDR1 as MNHEY and CDR2 as SVGAGI. V shed 6 bases and J 7 bases; nucleotides not matched to a gene: 11. The CDR3 region has the DNA TGTGCCAGCAGCGGGTTACTAGCGGGAGAGGGGGAGCAGTACTTC. Encoded protein: CASSGLLAGEGEQYF.

V is TRBV3-1 (or the pseudogene TRBV3-2) and J is TRBJ2-3; a possible D gene is TRBD1 (5 bases). V was trimmed by 1 base and J by 2 bases, leaving 10 bases between them. The CDR3 covers 15 residues. Germline CDR1 is LGHDT and CDR2 is YNNKEL (reference sequence). CDR3 in amino acids: CASSQGGQTTDTQYF. The CDR3 coding sequence is TGTGCCAGCAGCCAAGGAGGACAAACCACAGATACGCAGTATTTT.

The table lists this clone with a count of one. The CDR3 reads CASSQERGPHQPQHF. CDR3 DNA: TGCGCCAGCAGCCAAGAAAGAGGACCGCATCAGCCCCAGCATTTT. This chain connects TRBV4-3 to TRBJ1-5; D not resolved. V was shortened by 0 bases and J by 5 bases, with 11 bases between the two germline ends. Germline V gene sequence: CDR1 LGHNA, CDR2 YSLEER. The CDR3 extends over 15 amino acids.

CDR3 in amino acids: CASSQDRGLETQYF. The CDR3 DNA follows: TGCGCCAGCAGCCAAGATAGGGGGCTGGAGACCCAGTACTTC. This sequence joins TRBV4-1 and TRBJ2-5; TRBD1 matches at 7 bases. The germline gives CDR1 MGHRA, CDR2 YSYEKL. The CDR3 consists of 14 residues. Unmatched junction bases numbered 3, after V lost 0 bases and J lost 5 bases.

J is TRBJ2-7 and V is TRBV6-1; TRBD1 matches at 12 bases. There are 18 residues in the CDR3. Germline trimming cut 4 bases from V and 4 bases from J; bases unmatched to any gene: 14. CDR1 is MNHNS, CDR2 SASEGT, per germline. In DNA form, the CDR3 reads TGTGCCAGCAGTGCACCTCCCGGGACAGGGGGCGCGGGTTACGAGCAGTACTTC. Encoded protein: CASSAPPGTGGAGYEQYF.

By proportion, this clone is hyperexpanded. The CDR3 sequence: CASSILEGNTEAFF. CDR3 DNA sequence: TGTGCCAGCAGCATCCTTGAGGGAAACACTGAAGCTTTCTTT. The rearrangement joins TRBV7-2 to TRBJ1-1; unclear D gene. V shed 5 bases and J shed 2 bases, with 12 bases lying between them. The germline gives CDR1 SGHTA, CDR2 FQGNSA. The CDR3 consists of 14 residues.

The rearrangement uses TRBV7-9 and TRBJ2-5; D may be TRBD1 or TRBD2 (6 bases each). The CDR3 is 15 residues long. The germline gives CDR1 SEHNR, CDR2 FQNEAQ (reference sequence). V lost 4 bases, J lost 9 bases, and 21 bases lay in between. CDR3 in amino acids: CASSSARGRMRAQYF. DNA of the CDR3: TGTGCCAGCAGCTCCGCACGGGGGCGGATGAGGGCCCAGTACTTC.

The chain recombines TRBV5-1 with TRBJ2-3; 8 positions agree with TRBD2. V shed 0 bases and J 3 bases; nucleotides not matched to a gene: 3. CDR3 size: 15 residues. Germline lookup yields CDR1 SGHRS and CDR2 YFSETQ. In nucleotides, the CDR3 is TGCGCCAGCAGCTTGGTGGCTAGCGGGACAGATACGCAGTATTTT. It codes for CASSLVASGTDTQYF. Based on the CDR3 plus reference TRBV5-1 and TRBJ2-3, the full variable domain is KAGVTQTPRYLIKTRGQQVTLSCSPISGHRSVSWYQQTPGQGLQFLFEYFSETQRNKGNFPGRFSGRQFSNSRSEMNVSTLELGDSALYLCASSLVASGTDTQYFGPGTRLTVL.

The chain combines TRBV4-2 with TRBJ2-2; TRBD2 might be the D (5 bases). Trimming removed 0 bases at V and 3 bases at J, with 11 bases between. Germline loops: CDR1 LGHNA, CDR2 YNFKEQ. The CDR3 sequence is 16 residues long. The DNA for the CDR3 is TGTGCCAGCAGCCAAGAAGGAGGACGAGACACCGGGGAGCTGTTTTTT. Translated, it gives CASSQEGGRDTGELFF.

This clone qualifies as medium-sized (0.01 to 0.1%). The V call is TRBV6-5, the J call TRBJ1-1; 7 bases align to TRBD1. J was trimmed by 5 bases and V by 7 bases; bases with no gene match: 10. Germline CDR1 and CDR2: MNHEY and SVGAGI. The CDR3 covers 14 residues. CDR3: CASTQTGYRTEAFF. In DNA form, the CDR3 reads TGTGCCAGCACCCAGACAGGGTATAGAACTGAAGCTTTCTTT.

J is TRBJ1-3 and V is TRBV6-5, with D perhaps matching TRBD1 (5 bases). CDR3 length equals 15 residues. Trimming took off 2 bases at V and 4 bases at J, with 12 bases between the two ends. Looked up from germline, CDR1 is MNHEY and CDR2 is SVGAGI. CDR3 in amino acids: CASSYGAADGNTIYF. The CDR3 nucleotides are TGTGCCAGCAGTTACGGGGCGGCGGACGGAAACACCATATATTTT.

The genes are TRBV6-5 and TRBJ2-2; D possibly matches TRBD1 or TRBD2 (5 bases each). Trimming pared 5 bases from V and 1 base from J, leaving 8 bases between. CDR3 length: 14 residues. Germline V lookup: CDR1 MNHEY, CDR2 SVGAGI. As DNA, the CDR3 is TGTGCCAGCAGTCGGGGCCAGAACACCGGGGAGCTGTTTTTT. This encodes CASSRGQNTGELFF.

The chain links TRBV14 to TRBJ2-1; D possibly corresponds to TRBD2 (5 bases). The CDR3 spans 16 residues. V was trimmed by 3 bases and J by 0 bases, leaving 12 bases between them. Germline V gives CDR1 SGHDN, CDR2 FVKESK. Written as DNA, the CDR3 is TGTGCCAGCAGCCATTCGTTGGGGAGCTCCTACAATGAGCAGTTCTTC. This gives the protein CASSHSLGSSYNEQFF. The full variable domain, with the rest looked up from reference TRBV14 and TRBJ2-1, is EAGVTQFPSHSVIEKGQTVTLRCDPISGHDNLYWYRRVMGKEIKFLLHFVKESKQDESGMPNNRFLAERTGGTYSTLKVQPAELEDSGVYFCASSHSLGSSYNEQFFGPGTRLTVL.

V usage is TRBV4-3 and J usage is TRBJ2-6; D uncertain. V lost 5 bases to trimming and J lost 4 bases, with 9 bases between them. The germline V gene has CDR1 LGHNA and CDR2 YSLEER. The CDR3 has 14 amino acids. This chain's CDR3 is CASSIDAGANVLTF. The CDR3, as DNA: TGCGCCAGCAGCATCGATGCAGGGGCCAACGTCCTGACTTTC.

For this clone: This specimen includes other DNA sequences encoding the same CDR3. J is TRBJ1-1 and V is TRBV2, with unresolved D. This CDR3 has 13 amino acids. Germline CDR1 is SNHLY and CDR2 is FYNNEI. V was cut by 7 bases and J by 14 bases, with 23 bases left in between. Written as DNA, the CDR3 is TGTGCCAGCACGCTGGATCCAGCCGGGTTGGCCTTCTTT. Its protein product is CASTLDPAGLAFF.

The rearrangement uses TRBV3-1 (or the pseudogene TRBV3-2) and TRBJ2-3, with D perhaps matching TRBD2 (5 bases). This CDR3 is 12 amino acids long. The V gene lost 5 bases and the J gene lost 14 bases, with 17 bases spanning the gap. Germline V gives CDR1 LGHDT, CDR2 YNNKEL (reference sequence). CDR3 nucleotide sequence: TGTGCCAGCAGCTTAGAGCGGCTTCGGGTGTATTTT. As protein: CASSLERLRVYF.

The DNA for the CDR3 is TGTGCCAGCAGCTCCGGGAGGGCCCAGACCTCTGGGGCCAACGTCCTGACTTTC. Translation: CASSSGRAQTSGANVLTF. V is TRBV6-2 or TRBV6-3 and J is TRBJ2-6, with 8 bases fitting TRBD2. The J segment lost 0 bases and the V segment lost 6 bases, leaving 10 bases of the junction unmatched. The CDR3 is 18 residues long. From germline, CDR1 is MNHEY and CDR2 SVGEGT.

The chain links TRBV7-3 to TRBJ2-1; 7 bases are a match to TRBD1. CDR3 size: 16 residues. After removal of 1 base from V and 7 bases from J, the junction contained 10 bases not matched to a gene. Per the germline V gene, CDR1 is SGHTA and CDR2 is FQGTGA. The chain's CDR3 is CASSLMVGGAENEQFF. The CDR3 DNA reads as TGTGCCAGCAGCTTAATGGTAGGGGGCGCGGAGAATGAGCAGTTCTTC.